The 31 T cell receptor beta chains reported below all come from one sample, sequenced in a study of T cells in Graves' hyperthyroidism and ophthalmopathy. What was amplified from RNA transcripts were TCR beta CDR3 regions. A set of HTBI primers served as the primers for a first-round RT-PCR of the TCR CDR3. In TCRdb, the multiplex PCR reads were re-called with MiXCR into one record per CDR3 protein. The table has fewer than 300,000 distinct CDR3 sequences, around 15% seen once. The sequencing input was blood. The receptors originated from a woman aged 50 to 60 with Graves' hyperthyroidism that later progressed to Graves' ophthalmopathy.

J is TRBJ2-2 and V is TRBV9; 7 positions agree with TRBD2. In germline, CDR1 is SGDLS, CDR2 YYNGEE. V dropped 0 bases and J dropped 7; count of bases not matched to a gene: 9. The CDR3 covers 16 residues. CDR3 sequence: CASSVEGTTLVGELFF. In DNA form, the CDR3 reads TGTGCCAGCAGCGTAGAGGGGACTACTTTAGTCGGGGAGCTGTTTTTT.

The genes are TRBV29-1 and TRBJ2-5; 7 bases match TRBD2. Germline V lookup: CDR1 SQVTM, CDR2 ANQGSEA. This CDR3 spans 15 amino acids. V gave up 1 base and J gave up 7 bases; unmatched junction bases: 12. As DNA, the CDR3 is TGCAGCGTTGAAGGGGCTAGCGGAGGAAGGGGGACCCAGTACTTC. It yields the protein CSVEGASGGRGTQYF.

This clonotype was seen more than once but under ten times. The chain couples TRBV20-1 to TRBJ2-7; the D call may be TRBD1 or TRBD2 (5 bases each). Trimming left V 3 bases short and J 4 bases short, with 13 bases between. From germline, CDR1 is DFQATT and CDR2 SNEGSKA (reference sequence). There are 13 residues in the CDR3. DNA of the CDR3: TGCAGTGCTAGTGTAGGGGAGCGGTACGAGCAGTACTTC. This sequence encodes CSASVGERYEQYF.

In regard to this clonotype: At one end, the junction sequence differs from germline, possibly due to a read error. V gene TRBV14 combines with J gene TRBJ2-7; TRBD2 matches at 10 bases. The germline CDR1 and CDR2 sequences are SGHDN and FVKESK. This CDR3 region has 15 residues. Written as DNA, the CDR3 is TGTGCCAGCAGTCCTAGACTAGCGGGTGCCTACGAGCAGTGCTTC. Residues: CASSPRLAGAYEQCF.

The J gene is TRBJ1-5, the V gene TRBV5-6; D possibly corresponds to TRBD1 (6 bases). Germline-derived CDR1 and CDR2 are SGHDT and YYEEEE. V was trimmed by 6 bases and J by 5 bases, leaving 15 bases between them. The CDR3 runs to 14 residues. The CDR3 sequence is CASIRRGSDQPQHF. The DNA of the CDR3 is TGTGCCAGCATCCGGAGGGGGTCGGATCAGCCCCAGCATTTT.

This clonotype was seen repeatedly, ten times or more. The chain employs TRBV15 and TRBJ2-3; weak D call: TRBD1 (5 bases). The CDR3 is 16 residues long. V was cut by 0 bases and J by 1 base, with 11 bases left in between. Per germline, CDR1 LNHNV and CDR2 YYDKDF (reference sequence). The CDR3: CATSREGRVGTDTQYF. The CDR3, as DNA: TGTGCCACCAGCAGAGAGGGCAGGGTGGGCACAGATACGCAGTATTTT.

This clonotype showed up many times. The chain carries TRBV27 and TRBJ1-5; D unresolved. Looked up from germline, CDR1 is MNHEY and CDR2 is SMNVEV (reference sequence). V lost 0 bases, J lost 1 base, and 4 bases lay in between. This CDR3 is 14 amino acids long. This CDR3 is CASSLSSSNQPQHF. In DNA, the CDR3 is TGTGCCAGCAGTTTATCTTCGAGCAATCAGCCCCAGCATTTT.

The table lists this clonotype with many counts. The V and J genes are TRBV27 and TRBJ2-1; D is possibly TRBD1 (5 bases). V lost 6 bases to trimming and J lost 3 bases, with 21 bases between them. Germline CDR1 is MNHEY and CDR2 is SMNVEV (reference sequence). The CDR3 contains 17 residues. The CDR3 sequence is CASSDDRLTAGYNEQFF. The CDR3, as DNA: TGTGCCAGCAGCGACGACAGACTGACGGCCGGCTACAATGAGCAGTTCTTC.

This clonotype has only a few counts. V usage is TRBV30 and J usage is TRBJ1-5, with TRBD1 matching over 8 bases. CDR1 is GTSNPN and CDR2 is SVGIG in the germline V gene (reference sequence). The CDR3 spans 13 residues. V lost 5 bases and J lost 6; bases outside the gene matches: 6. CDR3 amino acids: CAWDRGSGQPQHF. The CDR3, as DNA: TGTGCCTGGGACAGGGGATCCGGTCAGCCCCAGCATTTT. Complete variable domain (other parts from reference TRBV30 and TRBJ1-5): SQTIHQWPATLVQPVGSPLSLECTVEGTSNPNLYWYRQAAGRGLQLLFYSVGIGQISSEVPQNLSASRPQDRQFILSSKKLLLSDSGFYLCAWDRGSGQPQHFGDGTRLSIL.

CDR3 DNA: TGCGCCAGCAGGCTATATTCCGGGACGGAAAATTCACCCCTCCACTTT. Translating gives CASRLYSGTENSPLHF. V usage is TRBV5-1 and J usage is TRBJ1-6; tentative D call: TRBD1 (5 bases). Looked up from germline, CDR1 is SGHRS and CDR2 is YFSETQ. CDR3 length: 16 residues. V was pared by 5 bases and J by 7 bases, with 19 bases between.

The chain couples TRBV5-4 to TRBJ2-1; TRBD2 matches 10 bases. Germline CDR1 is SGHNT and CDR2 is YYREEE (reference sequence). Losses at the gene ends were 0 bases for V and 3 bases for J; bases not matched to a gene: 6. This CDR3 has 17 amino acids. The CDR3 nucleotides are TGTGCCAGCAGCTTGGTGGGTGCTAGCGGGAGCTACAATGAGCAGTTCTTC. Protein product: CASSLVGASGSYNEQFF. The whole variable domain, filled in from reference TRBV5-4 and TRBJ2-1, reads ETGVTQSPTHLIKTRGQQVTLRCSSQSGHNTVSWYQQALGQGPQFIFQYYREEENGRGNFPPRFSGLQFPNYSSELNVNALELDDSALYLCASSLVGASGSYNEQFFGPGTRLTVL.

The V call is TRBV9, the J call TRBJ2-1; 7 bases fit TRBD2. Germline CDR1 reads SGDLS; CDR2 reads YYNGEE. This CDR3 has 16 residues. J was trimmed by 11 bases and V by 1 base; bases with no gene match: 15. CDR3: CASSVQGSQGGRQQFF. The CDR3 DNA reads as TGTGCCAGCAGCGTACAGGGAAGTCAAGGCGGGAGACAGCAGTTCTTC.

The sample holds many counts of this clonotype. This sequence joins TRBV7-2 and TRBJ2-7; 7 nucleotides line up with TRBD2. Germline V CDR1 and CDR2: SGHTA, FQGNSA. CDR3 length: 16 amino acids. Losses at the gene ends were 1 base for V and 1 base for J; bases not matched to a gene: 7. The CDR3 spells CASSLGIAGLSYEQYF. The CDR3 nucleotides read TGTGCCAGCAGCTTAGGGATAGCGGGCCTGTCCTACGAGCAGTACTTC.

This clonotype was counted only a few times. The rearrangement uses TRBV19 and TRBJ2-7; 9 bases agree with TRBD2. The CDR3 sequence is 16 residues long. The J segment lost 2 bases and the V segment lost 5 bases, leaving 10 bases of the junction unmatched. The germline CDR1 and CDR2 sequences are LNHDA and SQIVND (reference sequence). The CDR3 region has the DNA TGTGCCAGTAGTTGGGGCGGGACTAGCTACACCTACGAGCAGTACTTC. It yields the protein CASSWGGTSYTYEQYF.

This clonotype was seen repeatedly, ten times or more. The rearrangement joins TRBV20-1 to TRBJ2-1; 11 bases are a match to TRBD2. With 2 bases clipped from V and 6 bases from J, the junction kept 6 bases outside the gene matches. This CDR3 comprises 15 residues. Germline CDR1 reads DFQATT; CDR2 reads SNEGSKA (reference sequence). CDR3 residues: CSARLLAGGFNEQFF. The CDR3 DNA reads as TGCAGTGCTAGATTGCTAGCGGGGGGTTTCAATGAGCAGTTCTTC.

Ten or more counts support this clonotype. The chain links TRBV13 to TRBJ2-1, with 8 positions matching TRBD2. The germline gives CDR1 PRHDT, CDR2 FYEKMQ (reference sequence). J lost 5 bases, V lost 3 bases, and 9 bases had no gene match. CDR3 length: 16 residues. The chain's CDR3 is CASSFFFSGTDNEQFF. The CDR3 DNA sequence: TGTGCCAGCAGCTTCTTTTTTAGCGGGACCGACAATGAGCAGTTCTTC.

This clonotype was counted many times. The rearrangement uses TRBV2 and TRBJ2-1; no definite D call. The CDR3 is made up of 14 amino acids. The V gene's germline CDR1 is SNHLY and CDR2 FYNNEI. V was clipped by 4 bases and J by 2 bases, with 9 bases between them. In nucleotides, the CDR3 is TGTGCCAGCAGTGCCAGCCTCCCCTACAATGAGCAGTTCTTC. It translates to CASSASLPYNEQFF.

This clonotype came up many times. This sequence joins TRBV12-3 or TRBV12-4 and TRBJ2-5; weak D call: TRBD1 (5 bases). V was cut by 7 bases and J by 2 bases, with 14 bases left in between. CDR3 length: 14 residues. The CDR3 nucleotides are TGTGCCAGCACAGACAGATTAATGCAAGAGACCCAGTACTTC. Encoded protein: CASTDRLMQETQYF.

This clonotype was detected only a few times. The chain has TRBV19 and TRBJ1-5, with 9 bases identical to TRBD1. V lost 6 bases and J lost 6; bases outside the gene matches: 9. Germline V lookup: CDR1 LNHDA, CDR2 SQIVND (reference sequence). This CDR3 contains 15 residues. CDR3 DNA sequence: TGTGCCAGTAGACAGGGGGGACAGGGTACTCAGCCCCAGCATTTT. Translation: CASRQGGQGTQPQHF. The full variable domain, rest sourced from reference TRBV19 and TRBJ1-5, is DGGITQSPKYLFRKEGQNVTLSCEQNLNHDAMYWYRQDPGQGLRLIYYSQIVNDFQKGDIAEGYSVSREKKESFPLTVTSAQKNPTAFYLCASRQGGQGTQPQHFGDGTRLSIL.

There are many counts of this clonotype. The chain couples TRBV4-2 to TRBJ2-1, with 8 bases aligning to TRBD2. The CDR3 totals 16 residues. V dropped 4 bases and J dropped 2; count of bases not matched to a gene: 7. Germline values: CDR1 LGHNA, CDR2 YNFKEQ. The CDR3 loop reads CASSPTAGEAYNEQFF. CDR3 nucleotide sequence: TGTGCCAGCAGCCCTACAGCGGGAGAGGCCTACAATGAGCAGTTCTTC.

This clonotype was observed many times. The chain links TRBV12-3 or TRBV12-4 to TRBJ2-2; maybe TRBD1 (6 bases). The V gene lost 6 bases and the J gene lost 6 bases, with 8 bases spanning the gap. The CDR3 runs 12 residues. The DNA of the CDR3 is TGTGCCAGCAGGTCAGGGGCCGGGGAGCTGTTTTTT. Translation: CASRSGAGELFF.

V and J are TRBV5-1 and TRBJ1-1, with a possible D match to TRBD1 (5 bases). The CDR3 extends over 15 amino acids. Germline V lookup: CDR1 SGHRS, CDR2 YFSETQ. V was clipped by 0 bases and J by 4 bases, with 13 bases between them. CDR3 nucleotides: TGCGCCAGCAGCTTGGCGATGGGGGTTGGCACTGAAGCTTTCTTT. Amino acid sequence: CASSLAMGVGTEAFF.

In its sample, this clonotype was seen many times. The chain carries TRBV6-7 and TRBJ2-1; TRBD2 aligns across 7 bases. TRBV6-7 is an open reading frame, and its role is uncertain. The V gene end was trimmed by 5 bases and the J gene end by 2 bases; junction bases not matched to a gene: 6. This CDR3 contains 15 residues. CDR3 sequence: CASSLQRDPYNEQFF. In DNA, the CDR3 is TGTGCCAGCAGTCTTCAGCGGGACCCCTACAATGAGCAGTTCTTC.

This clonotype was recorded many times. V gene TRBV12-3 or TRBV12-4 combines with J gene TRBJ1-3; D remains ambiguous. Trimming stripped 3 bases from V and 4 bases from J, with 16 bases between. The CDR3 is 16 amino acids. The CDR3 spells CASSFRVPSMGNTIYF. The CDR3 DNA sequence: TGTGCCAGCAGTTTTCGAGTTCCCTCTATGGGAAACACCATATATTTT.

This clonotype appeared many times. The gene calls are TRBV4-1 and TRBJ2-1; no clear D. CDR3 size: 11 residues. Between the trimmed V and J ends, which lost 3 bases and 8 bases, there was a span of 5 bases. CDR1 and CDR2 from the germline V gene are MGHRA and YSYEKL. Here the CDR3 DNA reads TGCGCCAGCAGCCAGAGGCATGAGCAGTTCTTC. Translating it yields CASSQRHEQFF.

This clonotype was picked up many times. The chain is built from TRBV5-6 and TRBJ2-7, with a tentative D call TRBD1 (5 bases). Deletions cut 4 bases from V and 2 bases from J, with 10 bases between. The CDR3 has 13 residues. Germline V gene sequence: CDR1 SGHDT, CDR2 YYEEEE. The CDR3 sequence: CASSQQGAYEQYF. The CDR3 DNA reads as TGTGCCAGCAGCCAACAAGGGGCCTACGAGCAGTACTTC.

At least ten counts were recorded for this clonotype. Its ends do not fully match the called genes, so a read error is possible. This chain connects TRBV7-9 to TRBJ2-1, with 7 bases aligning to TRBD2. The CDR3 is 15 residues long. CDR1 is SEHNR, CDR2 FQNEAQ, per germline (reference sequence). The CDR3 sequence: CASSFLAVSYNEQSF. The CDR3 bases are TGTGCCAGCAGCTTTCTAGCGGTCTCCTACAATGAGCAGTCCTTC.

Ten or more counts support this clonotype. This chain connects TRBV9 to TRBJ2-7; TRBD2 might be the D (6 bases). CDR3 size: 14 residues. Germline V gives CDR1 SGDLS, CDR2 YYNGEE. V was clipped by 3 bases and J by 3 bases, with 13 bases between them. CDR3 bases: TGTGCCAGCAGCGCCGGGAGAAGCCACTACGAGCAGTACTTC. It encodes CASSAGRSHYEQYF.

This clonotype was observed many times. V is TRBV28 and J is TRBJ2-1; 7 bases match TRBD2. Unmatched junction bases numbered 12, after V lost 4 bases and J lost 0 bases. The CDR3 has 18 amino acids. The germline CDR1 and CDR2 sequences are MDHEN and SYDVKM. The CDR3 coding sequence is TGTGCCAGCAGTTCGACTAGCAGCTATAAGAGCTCCTACAATGAGCAGTTCTTC. This translates into CASSSTSSYKSSYNEQFF. Supplemented by reference TRBV28 and TRBJ2-1, the full variable domain reads DVKVTQSSRYLVKRTGEKVFLECVQDMDHENMFWYRQDPGLGLRLIYFSYDVKMKEKGDIPEGYSVSREKKERFSLILESASTNQTSMYLCASSSTSSYKSSYNEQFFGPGTRLTVL.

This clonotype was observed a handful of times. The chain is built from TRBV19 and TRBJ2-3; unclear D gene. V was trimmed by 3 bases and J by 8 bases, leaving 12 bases between them. The CDR3 is made up of 13 amino acids. Germline CDR1 reads LNHDA; CDR2 reads SQIVND (reference sequence). CDR3 in amino acids: CASSITVIGTQYF. The CDR3 DNA is TGTGCCAGTAGTATCACAGTTATTGGTACGCAGTATTTT.

At least ten counts were recorded for this clonotype. The J gene is TRBJ2-3, the V gene TRBV28; the D gene is possibly TRBD2 (6 bases). The CDR3 has 14 amino acids. Trimming shortened V by 6 bases and J by 6 bases, and 16 bases separated the two germline ends. The germline CDR1 and CDR2 sequences are MDHEN and SYDVKM. Here the CDR3 reads CASRTGGSGDTQYF. CDR3 in DNA: TGTGCCAGCAGGACTGGGGGGAGTGGGGATACGCAGTATTTT.